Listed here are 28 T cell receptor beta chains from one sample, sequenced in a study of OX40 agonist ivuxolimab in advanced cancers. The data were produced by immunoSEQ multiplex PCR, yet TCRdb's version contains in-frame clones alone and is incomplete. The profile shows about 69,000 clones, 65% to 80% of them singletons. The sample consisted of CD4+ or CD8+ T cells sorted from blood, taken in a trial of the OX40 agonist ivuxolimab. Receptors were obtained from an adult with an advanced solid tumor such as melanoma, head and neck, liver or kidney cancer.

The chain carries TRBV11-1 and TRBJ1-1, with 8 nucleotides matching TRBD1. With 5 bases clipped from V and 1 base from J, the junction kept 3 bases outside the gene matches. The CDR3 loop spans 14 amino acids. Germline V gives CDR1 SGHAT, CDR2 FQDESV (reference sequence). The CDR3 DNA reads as TGTGCCAGCAGCGGTGACAGGGGGAACACTGAAGCTTTCTTT. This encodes CASSGDRGNTEAFF.

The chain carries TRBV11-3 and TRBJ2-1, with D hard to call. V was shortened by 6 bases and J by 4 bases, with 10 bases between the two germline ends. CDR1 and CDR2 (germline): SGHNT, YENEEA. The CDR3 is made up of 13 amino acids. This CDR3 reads CASSPDPYNEQFF. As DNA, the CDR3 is TGTGCCAGCAGTCCCGACCCGTACAATGAGCAGTTCTTC.

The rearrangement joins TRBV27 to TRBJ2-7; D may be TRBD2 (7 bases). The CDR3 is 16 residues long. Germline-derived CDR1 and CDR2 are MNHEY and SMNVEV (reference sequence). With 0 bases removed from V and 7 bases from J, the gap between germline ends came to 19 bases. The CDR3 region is CASSLSMAGALREQYF. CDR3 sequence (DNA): TGTGCCAGCAGTTTATCTATGGCGGGGGCCCTTCGGGAGCAGTACTTC.

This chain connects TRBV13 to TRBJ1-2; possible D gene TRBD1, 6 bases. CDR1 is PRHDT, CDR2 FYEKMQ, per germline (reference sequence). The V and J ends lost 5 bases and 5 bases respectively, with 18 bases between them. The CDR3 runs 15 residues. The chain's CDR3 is CASSRRGLGNYGYTF. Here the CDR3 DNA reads TGTGCCAGCAGCCGACGGGGGCTGGGCAATTATGGCTACACCTTC.

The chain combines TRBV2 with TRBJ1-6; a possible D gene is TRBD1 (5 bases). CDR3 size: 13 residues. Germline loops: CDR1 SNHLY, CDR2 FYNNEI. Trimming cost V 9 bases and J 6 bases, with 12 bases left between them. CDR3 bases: TGTGCCAGAAAGGGACGGTTTAATTCACCCCTCCACTTT. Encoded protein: CARKGRFNSPLHF.

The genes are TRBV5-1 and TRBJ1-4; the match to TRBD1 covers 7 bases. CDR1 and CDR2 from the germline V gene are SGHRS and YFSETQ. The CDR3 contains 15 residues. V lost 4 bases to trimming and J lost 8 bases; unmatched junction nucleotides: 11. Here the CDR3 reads CASSPGGGPREKLFF. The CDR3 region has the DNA TGCGCCAGCAGCCCAGGGGGGGGCCCTAGAGAAAAACTGTTTTTT.

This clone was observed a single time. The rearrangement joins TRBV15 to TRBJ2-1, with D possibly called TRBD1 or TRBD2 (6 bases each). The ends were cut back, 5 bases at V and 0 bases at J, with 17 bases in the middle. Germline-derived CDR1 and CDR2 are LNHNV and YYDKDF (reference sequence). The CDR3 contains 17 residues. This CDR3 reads CATSGTGALGSYNEQFF. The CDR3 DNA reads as TGTGCCACCAGCGGGACGGGGGCCTTAGGCTCCTACAATGAGCAGTTCTTC.

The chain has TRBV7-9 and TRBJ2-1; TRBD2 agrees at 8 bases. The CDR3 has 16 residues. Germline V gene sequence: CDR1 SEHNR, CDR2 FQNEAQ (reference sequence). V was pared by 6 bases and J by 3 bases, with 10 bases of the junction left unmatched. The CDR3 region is CASSYTTSAHYNEQFF. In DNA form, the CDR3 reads TGTGCCAGCAGTTACACGACTAGCGCCCACTACAATGAGCAGTTCTTC. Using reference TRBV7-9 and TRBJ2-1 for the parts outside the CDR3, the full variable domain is DTGVSQNPRHKITKRGQNVTFRCDPISEHNRLYWYRQTLGQGPEFLTYFQNEAQLEKSRLLSDRFSAERPKGSFSTLEIQRTEQGDSAMYLCASSYTTSAHYNEQFFGPGTRLTVL.

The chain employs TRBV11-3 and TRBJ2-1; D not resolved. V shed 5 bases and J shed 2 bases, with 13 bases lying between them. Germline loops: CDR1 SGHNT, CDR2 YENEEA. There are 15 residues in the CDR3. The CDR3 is CASSQRRGTYNEQFF. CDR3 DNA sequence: TGTGCCAGCAGCCAACGGCGCGGAACCTACAATGAGCAGTTCTTC.

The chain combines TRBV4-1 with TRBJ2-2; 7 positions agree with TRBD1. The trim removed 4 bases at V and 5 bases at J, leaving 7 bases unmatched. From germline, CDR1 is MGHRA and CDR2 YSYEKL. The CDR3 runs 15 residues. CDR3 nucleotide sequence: TGCGCCAGCAGCCGCCCCTCACAGGGGACCGGGGAGCTGTTTTTT. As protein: CASSRPSQGTGELFF.

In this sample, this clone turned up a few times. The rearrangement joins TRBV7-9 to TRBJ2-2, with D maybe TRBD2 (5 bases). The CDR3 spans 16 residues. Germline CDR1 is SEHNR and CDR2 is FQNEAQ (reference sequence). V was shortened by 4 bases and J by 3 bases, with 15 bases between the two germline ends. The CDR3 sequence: CASSSGLGFYTGELFF. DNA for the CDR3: TGTGCCAGCAGCTCGGGGTTGGGATTTTACACCGGGGAGCTGTTTTTT.

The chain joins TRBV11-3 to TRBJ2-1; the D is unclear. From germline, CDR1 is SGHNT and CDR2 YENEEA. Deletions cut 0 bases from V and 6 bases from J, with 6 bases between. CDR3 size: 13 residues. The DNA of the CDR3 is TGTGCCAGCAGCTTAGAATTTGTCAATGAGCAGTTCTTC. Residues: CASSLEFVNEQFF.

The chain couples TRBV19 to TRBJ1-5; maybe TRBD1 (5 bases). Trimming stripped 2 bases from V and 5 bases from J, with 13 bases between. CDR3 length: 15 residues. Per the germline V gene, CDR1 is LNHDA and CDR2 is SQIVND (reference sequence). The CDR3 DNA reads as TGTGCCAGTAGTATAACCCCTGACAGTTATCAGCCCCAGCATTTT. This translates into CASSITPDSYQPQHF.

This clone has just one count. The CDR3 sequence: CASSLGGWTPSSEQFF. The CDR3 DNA follows: TGTGCCAGCAGCTTGGGAGGGTGGACTCCATCTTCTGAGCAGTTCTTC. The chain recombines TRBV7-9 with TRBJ2-1, with 7 nucleotides matching TRBD2. CDR3 size: 16 residues. Germline-derived CDR1 and CDR2 are SEHNR and FQNEAQ (reference sequence). V shed 3 bases, J shed 9 bases, and the junction held 14 bases outside the gene matches.

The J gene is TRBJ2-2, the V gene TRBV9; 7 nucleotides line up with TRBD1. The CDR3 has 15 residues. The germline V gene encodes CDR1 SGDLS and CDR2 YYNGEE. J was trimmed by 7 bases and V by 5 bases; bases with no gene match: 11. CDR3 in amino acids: CASSRGQGVFGELFF. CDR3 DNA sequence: TGTGCCAGCAGTAGAGGGCAGGGGGTATTCGGGGAGCTGTTTTTT.

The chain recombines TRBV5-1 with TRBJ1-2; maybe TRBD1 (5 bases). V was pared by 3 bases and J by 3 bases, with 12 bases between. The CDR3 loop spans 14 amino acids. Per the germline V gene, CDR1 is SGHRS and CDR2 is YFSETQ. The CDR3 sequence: CASSSPGTHYGYTF. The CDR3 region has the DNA TGCGCCAGCAGCTCCCCCGGGACGCACTATGGCTACACCTTC.

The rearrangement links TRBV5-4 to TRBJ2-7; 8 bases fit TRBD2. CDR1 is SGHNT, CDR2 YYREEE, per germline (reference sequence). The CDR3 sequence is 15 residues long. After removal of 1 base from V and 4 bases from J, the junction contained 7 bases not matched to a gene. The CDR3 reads CASSLFSGIGYEQYF. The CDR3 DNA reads TGTGCCAGCAGCTTGTTTAGCGGGATCGGATACGAGCAGTACTTC. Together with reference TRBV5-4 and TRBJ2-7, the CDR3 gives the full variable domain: ETGVTQSPTHLIKTRGQQVTLRCSSQSGHNTVSWYQQALGQGPQFIFQYYREEENGRGNFPPRFSGLQFPNYSSELNVNALELDDSALYLCASSLFSGIGYEQYFGPGTRLTVT.

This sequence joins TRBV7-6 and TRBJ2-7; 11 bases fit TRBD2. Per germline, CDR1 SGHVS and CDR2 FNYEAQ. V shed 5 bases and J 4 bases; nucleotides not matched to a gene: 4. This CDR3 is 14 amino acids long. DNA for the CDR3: TGTGCCAGCAGCCTACTAGCGGGGGTATACGAGCAGTACTTC. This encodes CASSLLAGVYEQYF.

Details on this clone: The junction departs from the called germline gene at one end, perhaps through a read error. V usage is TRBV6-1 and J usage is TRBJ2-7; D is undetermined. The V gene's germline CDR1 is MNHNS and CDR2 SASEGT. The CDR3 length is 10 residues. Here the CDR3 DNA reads TGTGCCAGCAGTGAAGGACACCGAAACTTC. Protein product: CASSEGHRNF.

The CDR3 DNA is TGCGCCAGCAGCTTGGATGGACAGGGGTATAATGAGCAGTTCTTC. Translating gives CASSLDGQGYNEQFF. This chain links TRBV5-1 with TRBJ2-1, with TRBD1 matching over 9 bases. In germline, CDR1 is SGHRS, CDR2 YFSETQ. V was clipped by 0 bases and J by 7 bases; unmatched bases: 5. The CDR3 is 15 residues long.

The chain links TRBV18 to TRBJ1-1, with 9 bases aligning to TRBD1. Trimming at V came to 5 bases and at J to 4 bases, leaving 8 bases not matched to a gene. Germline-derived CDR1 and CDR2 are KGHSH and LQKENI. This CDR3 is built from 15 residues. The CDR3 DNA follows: TGTGCCAGCTCAACAATGGGACAGGGCACCACTGAAGCTTTCTTT. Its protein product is CASSTMGQGTTEAFF.

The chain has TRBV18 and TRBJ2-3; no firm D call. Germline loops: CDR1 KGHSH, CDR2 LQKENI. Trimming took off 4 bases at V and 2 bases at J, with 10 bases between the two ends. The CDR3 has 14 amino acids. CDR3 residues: CASSLNPLTDTQYF. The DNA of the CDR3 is TGTGCCAGCTCACTGAACCCACTCACAGATACGCAGTATTTT.

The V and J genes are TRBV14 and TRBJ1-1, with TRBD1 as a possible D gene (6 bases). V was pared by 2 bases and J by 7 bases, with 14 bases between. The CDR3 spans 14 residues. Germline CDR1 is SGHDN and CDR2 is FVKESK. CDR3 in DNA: TGTGCCAGCAGCCAACGGGGGCTGTACAGTGAAGCTTTCTTT. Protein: CASSQRGLYSEAFF. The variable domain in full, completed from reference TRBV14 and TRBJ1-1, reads EAGVTQFPSHSVIEKGQTVTLRCDPISGHDNLYWYRRVMGKEIKFLLHFVKESKQDESGMPNNRFLAERTGGTYSTLKVQPAELEDSGVYFCASSQRGLYSEAFFGQGTRLTVV.

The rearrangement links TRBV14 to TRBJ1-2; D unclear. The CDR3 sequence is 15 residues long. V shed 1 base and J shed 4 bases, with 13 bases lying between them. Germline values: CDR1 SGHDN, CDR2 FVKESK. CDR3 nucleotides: TGTGCCAGCAGCCAAGCAGGTTCCGGAGGCTATGGCTACACCTTC. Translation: CASSQAGSGGYGYTF.

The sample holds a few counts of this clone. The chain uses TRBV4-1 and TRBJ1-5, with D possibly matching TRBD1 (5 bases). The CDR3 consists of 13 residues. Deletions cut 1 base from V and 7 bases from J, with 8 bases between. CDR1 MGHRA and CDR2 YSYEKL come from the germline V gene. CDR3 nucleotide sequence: TGCGCCAGCAGCCAAGGGGACTCGCAGCCCCAGCATTTT. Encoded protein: CASSQGDSQPQHF.

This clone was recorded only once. The CDR3 nucleotides read TGTGCCAGCAGTTCTCCGGAGAAAGGGACTAATGAAAAACTGTTTTTT. This codes for CASSSPEKGTNEKLFF. The chain links TRBV28 to TRBJ1-4; D call uncertain. CDR1 and CDR2 from the germline V gene are MDHEN and SYDVKM. CDR3 size: 16 residues. V lost 4 bases to trimming and J lost 2 bases, with 14 bases between them. Together with reference TRBV28 and TRBJ1-4, the CDR3 gives the full variable domain: DVKVTQSSRYLVKRTGEKVFLECVQDMDHENMFWYRQDPGLGLRLIYFSYDVKMKEKGDIPEGYSVSREKKERFSLILESASTNQTSMYLCASSSPEKGTNEKLFFGSGTQLSVL.

CDR3 protein: CASSKGQGKLDEQFF. In nucleotides, the CDR3 is TGTGCCAGCAGTAAGGGACAGGGTAAATTGGATGAGCAGTTCTTC. The J gene is TRBJ2-1, the V gene TRBV6-6, with 9 positions matching TRBD1. CDR1 and CDR2 (germline): MNHNY, SVGAGI (reference sequence). The trim removed 5 bases at V and 8 bases at J, leaving 10 bases unmatched. The CDR3 is made up of 15 amino acids.

The CDR3 nucleotides are TGTGCCTGGAGTCACGGTAGCAATCAGCCCCAGCATTTT. It specifies CAWSHGSNQPQHF. The chain recombines TRBV30 with TRBJ1-5; no clear D gene. V lost 2 bases to trimming and J lost 0 bases, with 5 bases between them. The CDR3 runs 13 residues. Germline V CDR1 and CDR2: GTSNPN, SVGIG (reference sequence).